This T cell receptor beta chain was sequenced during a study of T cell repertoires in cytomegalovirus infection. The overall study: Public TCR beta signatures were indicative of both CMV infection and a matching HLA type.

This CDR3 contains 14 residues. Unmatched junction bases numbered 0, after V lost 8 bases and J lost 3 bases. Germline V gene lookup returns CDR1 MNHEY and CDR2 SMNVEV (reference sequence). Study conclusions and caveats: Ex vivo responses were dominated by HLA-C-restricted CMV-specific TCR beta clonotypes.

One entry per CDR3 protein, called by TCRdb with MiXCR from the reads. The table lists a few hundred thousand distinct CDR3 sequences, 9.1% of them singletons. This clonotype occurred many times. Its antigen is unidentified. This TCR was recovered from a human donor in good health (CMV status not recorded). Some clones in this sample may be carry-over from other donors' samples. Sequencing was carried out using PBMCs. The rearrangement joins TRBV27 to TRBJ2-3; 15 bases agree with TRBD2. CDR3 in amino acids: CASGLAGGTDTQYF. The CDR3 nucleotides are TGTGCCAGCGGACTAGCGGGGGGGACAGATACGCAGTATTTT.